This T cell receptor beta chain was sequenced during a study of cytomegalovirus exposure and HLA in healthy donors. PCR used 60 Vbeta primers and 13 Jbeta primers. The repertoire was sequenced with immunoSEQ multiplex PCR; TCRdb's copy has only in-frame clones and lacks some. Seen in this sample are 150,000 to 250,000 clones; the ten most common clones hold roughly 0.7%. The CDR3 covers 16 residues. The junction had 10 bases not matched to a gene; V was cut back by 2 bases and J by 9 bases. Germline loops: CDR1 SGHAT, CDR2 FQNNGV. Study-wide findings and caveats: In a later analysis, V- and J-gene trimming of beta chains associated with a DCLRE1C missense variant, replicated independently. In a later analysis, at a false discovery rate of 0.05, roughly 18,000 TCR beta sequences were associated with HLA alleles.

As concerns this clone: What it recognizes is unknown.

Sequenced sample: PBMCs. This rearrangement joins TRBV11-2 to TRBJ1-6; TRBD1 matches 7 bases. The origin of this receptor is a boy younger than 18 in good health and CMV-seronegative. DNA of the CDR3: TGTGCCAGCAGCTTACGGGTAGACAGGGTTCGTTCACCCCTCCACTTT. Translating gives CASSLRVDRVRSPLHF.